This TCR beta chain is drawn from a study of persistence of HIV-infected CD4 T cells. On this clone itself: No antigen is known for it.

Trimming pared 0 bases from V and 7 bases from J, leaving 10 bases between. The CDR3 has 14 residues. Germline CDR1 KGHSH, CDR2 LQKENI. The libraries were made with immunoSEQ version 4 in survey mode. The protocol was immunoSEQ multiplex PCR, while the TCRdb copy is restricted to in-frame clones and leaves out a portion. Of approximately 32,000 clones detected, approximately 80% appear once; the ten largest clones hold about a sixth. Overlapping HIV-1 Gag 15-mer peptides at approximately 0.91 ug per peptide per mL were used. Memory cells lacking CD40L and CD69 with high CD45RO were sorted. The sample was CD4+ T cells sorted from PBMCs after roughly 18-hour stimulation, taken from a patient who received antiretroviral therapy. The clonotype originates from an adult woman with HIV who was CMV-seropositive. The V gene is TRBV18, the J gene TRBJ2-1, with D possibly being TRBD1 (5 bases). The CDR3 bases are TGTGCCAGCTCACCACCAGGGGCGAGGAATGAGCAGTTCTTC. This gives the protein CASSPPGARNEQFF.